These T cell receptor beta chains were read from a single sample in a study of T cells in Graves' hyperthyroidism and ophthalmopathy. TCRdb called the multiplex PCR reads again in MiXCR, with one record for every CDR3 protein. Of 620,000 or so distinct CDR3 sequences detected, more than 12% appear once; the ten largest clones hold 9.5% to 15%. The sequenced sample consisted of blood. Receptor source: a woman in her fifties or sixties with Graves' ophthalmopathy. The CDR3 runs from the conserved cysteine through the conserved F or W. The D gene is left open where the match is weak. Rows may omit the clone size; those that give it use once, few, many or a size class.

v_call,d_call,clone_size,j_call,cdr3_aa,cdr3_nt
TRBV6-1,TRBD2,many,TRBJ2-3,CASSRELAGGPRSTDTQYF,TGTGCCAGTTCGCGAGAACTAGCGGGAGGGCCCCGGAGCACAGATACGCAGTATTTT
TRBV6-6,TRBD2,many,TRBJ2-7,CASSYSPAGATYEQYF,TGTGCCAGCAGTTACTCGCCAGCGGGAGCCACCTACGAGCAGTACTTC
TRBV18,.,many,TRBJ2-1,CASSPGNSDYNEQFF,TGTGCCAGCTCACCCGGAAACTCAGATTACAATGAGCAGTTCTTC
TRBV5-1,.,many,TRBJ2-3,CASSLTRTTTDTQYF,TGCGCCAGCAGCTTAACCCGCACCACCACAGATACGCAGTATTTT
TRBV12-3/TRBV12-4,.,many,TRBJ2-2,CASTLGGLGELFF,TGTGCCAGCACCCTTGGGGGGTTGGGGGAGCTGTTTTTT
TRBV14,.,.,TRBJ2-3,CASSQVRDTQYF,TGTGCCAGCAGCCAAGTTCGGGATACGCAGTATTTT
TRBV27,TRBD1,many,TRBJ1-2,CASSYRGNYGYTF,TGTGCCAGCAGTTACAGGGGAAACTATGGCTACACCTTC
TRBV4-3,.,many,TRBJ1-1,CASSQDLAGEDTEAFF,TGCGCCAGCAGCCAAGACCTGGCGGGTGAGGACACTGAAGCTTTCTTT
TRBV2,.,few,TRBJ2-6,CASRGTGANVLTF,TGTGCCAGCCGGGGCACTGGGGCCAACGTCCTGACTTTC
TRBV27,.,many,TRBJ2-7,CASSLSRYKLSSYEQYF,TGTGCCAGCAGTTTATCGCGGTACAAATTAAGCTCCTACGAGCAGTACTTC
TRBV6-2/TRBV6-3,.,many,TRBJ1-5,CASTHGRGSNQPQHF,TGTGCCAGCACCCACGGGAGGGGTAGCAATCAGCCCCAGCATTTT
TRBV5-1,.,many,TRBJ2-2,CASSLFRSSQVGELFF,TGCGCCAGCAGCTTGTTTCGGTCTAGTCAAGTCGGGGAGCTGTTTTTT
TRBV18,TRBD1,few,TRBJ2-1,CASSRLGQGIGNEQFF,TGTGCCAGCTCACGACTGGGACAGGGTATTGGGAATGAGCAGTTCTTC
TRBV7-9,TRBD1,many,TRBJ2-1,CASSVRDRGNEQFF,TGTGCCAGCAGCGTCCGGGACAGGGGCAATGAGCAGTTCTTC
TRBV19,TRBD1,.,TRBJ2-6,CASSRRTGYNVLTF,TGTGCCAGTAGCCGAAGGACAGGGTACAACGTCCTGACTTTC
TRBV30,.,many,TRBJ2-3,CAWSVSRTDTQYF,TGTGCCTGGAGTGTTTCCCGCACAGATACGCAGTATTTT
TRBV6-2/TRBV6-3,.,few,TRBJ2-3,CASSYSLDHITDTQYF,TGTGCCAGCAGTTACTCACTGGACCACATCACAGATACGCAGTATTTT
TRBV16,TRBD1,many,TRBJ1-1,CASSQFGQGKSEAFF,TGTGCCAGCAGCCAATTCGGACAGGGAAAATCTGAAGCTTTCTTT
TRBV27,.,few,TRBJ2-1,CASSKADLSYNEQFF,TGTGCCAGCAGTAAAGCGGACCTCTCCTACAATGAGCAGTTCTTC
TRBV12-5,.,.,TRBJ1-1,CASGLRENTGAFF,TGTGCTAGTGGTTTGAGGGAGAACACTGGAGCTTTCTTT
TRBV6-2/TRBV6-3,.,.,TRBJ1-2,CAINRPSYGYTF,TGTGCCATAAACAGGCCCTCCTATGGCTACACCTTC